The T cell receptor beta chain under discussion was sequenced for a study of blood T cell repertoires in COVID-19. Study as a whole: Acute-phase and convalescent COVID-19 samples originated in the United States, Italy and Spain. PBMCs, B-cell-depleted T cells, or T cells were the source of the cDNA or gDNA that made up the material.

Those enrolled in Seattle joined during active infection and were followed longitudinally afterward. With V trimmed by 4 bases and J by 4 bases, 4 bases remained unmatched. The CDR3 spans 14 residues. Germline V gene data show CDR1 as ENHRY and CDR2 as SYGVKD. In the authors' workflow: Amplification from reference gene primers served as the basis for estimated nucleated cell counts. TCRdb's table, derived via immunoSEQ multiplex PCR, lists solely in-frame clones and lacks some. V, J and clone size are those of that table, while D and trimming were read from the DNA. The sample includes 150,000 to 180,000 clones, 70% to 85% of them seen just once.

This TCR came from a man in his sixties with COVID-19, enrolled during active disease. Sequencing was carried out using peripheral blood. The chain links TRBV10-3 to TRBJ2-3, with 8 nucleotides matching TRBD1. The CDR3 is CAISVDRGADTQYF. The CDR3 nucleotides are TGTGCCATCAGTGTAGACAGGGGCGCAGATACGCAGTATTTT.